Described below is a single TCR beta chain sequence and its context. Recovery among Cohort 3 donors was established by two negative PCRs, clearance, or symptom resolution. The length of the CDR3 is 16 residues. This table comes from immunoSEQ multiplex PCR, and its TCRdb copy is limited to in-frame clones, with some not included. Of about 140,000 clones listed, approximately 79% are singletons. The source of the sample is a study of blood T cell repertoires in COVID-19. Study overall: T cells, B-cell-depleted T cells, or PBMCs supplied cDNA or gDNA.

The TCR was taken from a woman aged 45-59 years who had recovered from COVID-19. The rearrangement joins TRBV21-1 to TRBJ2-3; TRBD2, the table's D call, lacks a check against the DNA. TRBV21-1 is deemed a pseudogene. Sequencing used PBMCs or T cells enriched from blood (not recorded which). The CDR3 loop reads CASSKRTSGHTDTQYF. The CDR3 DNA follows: TGTGCCAGCAGCAAACGGACTAGCGGGCACACAGATACGCAGTATTTT.